The 18 T cell receptor beta chains in this list originate from one sample, sequenced in a study of shared clonotypes between healthy human individuals (dated by TCRdb to 2018 to 2021). Libraries were prepared through the immunoSEQ multiplex PCR assay. TCRdb limited this immuneACCESS table to in-frame rearrangements with V and J called. A share of clones is missing; checked studies link under half to unresolved V genes, and the rest is unexplained. For this sample the table gives some 980,000 clones, of which around three quarters were detected only once. Approximately 1.5% of the sample goes to the ten largest clones. Sequencing was performed on memory CD4+ T cells sorted from blood. This sample's cell subset or site label indicates: CD45RA-negative fraction. The receptors shown here come from a man in his late teens or twenties in good health.

The CDR3 nucleotides read TGTGCCAGCAGCCACGGCGGACTACAAGAGACCCAGTACTTC. It translates to CASSHGGLQETQYF. J is TRBJ2-5 and V is TRBV7-9; D may be TRBD2 (6 bases). This CDR3 contains 14 residues. Per the germline V gene, CDR1 is SEHNR and CDR2 is FQNEAQ (reference sequence). Trimming removed 5 bases from V and 2 bases from J, with 12 bases in between.

The chain carries TRBV5-1 and TRBJ1-2; D unclear. Germline V lookup: CDR1 SGHRS, CDR2 YFSETQ. The CDR3 is 14 amino acids. Trimming removed 4 bases at V and 1 base at J, with 11 bases between. CDR3 in amino acids: CASSPTHLNYGYTF. CDR3 in DNA: TGCGCCAGCAGCCCAACTCATCTTAACTATGGCTACACCTTC.

V is TRBV6-4 and J is TRBJ2-1, with TRBD1 matching over 7 bases. The germline V gene encodes CDR1 MRHNA and CDR2 SNTAGT. CDR3 size: 14 residues. The V gene end was trimmed by 4 bases and the J gene end by 5 bases; junction bases not matched to a gene: 5. The CDR3 DNA reads as TGTGCCAGCAGTGTAAGGGGGCTGGACAATGAGCAGTTCTTC. As protein: CASSVRGLDNEQFF.

The J gene is TRBJ1-1, the V gene TRBV5-4; TRBD1 is a possible D gene (5 bases). The CDR3 is 15 amino acids. V was shortened by 2 bases and J by 4 bases, with 15 bases between the two germline ends. Germline CDR1 reads SGHNT; CDR2 reads YYREEE (reference sequence). As DNA, the CDR3 is TGTGCCAGCAGCTTCCCGGGGACCCAACGCACTGAAGCTTTCTTT. This translates into CASSFPGTQRTEAFF.

This clone has only a few counts. The chain's CDR3 is CANRKENTDTQYF. The CDR3 coding sequence is TGTGCCAACAGGAAAGAGAACACAGATACGCAGTATTTT. The chain carries TRBV6-6 and TRBJ2-3; maybe TRBD1 (5 bases). CDR3 length: 13 residues. V shed 10 bases and J shed 2 bases, with 13 bases lying between them. Looked up from germline, CDR1 is MNHNY and CDR2 is SVGAGI (reference sequence).

The genes are TRBV30 and TRBJ1-2; the D is unclear. V lost 0 bases and J 8 bases, leaving 19 bases between the germline ends. CDR3 length: 15 amino acids. The germline V gene has CDR1 GTSNPN and CDR2 SVGIG (reference sequence). CDR3 nucleotide sequence: TGTGCCTGGAGTGTGGCAGGAACGTCGAAAGGCGGCTACACCTTC. It translates to CAWSVAGTSKGGYTF.

The chain joins TRBV10-3 to TRBJ2-7; D is unresolved. CDR3 length: 12 amino acids. The germline V and J ends were trimmed by 5 bases and 2 bases, with 7 bases remaining between them. Germline CDR1 reads ENHRY; CDR2 reads SYGVKD. The CDR3 DNA sequence: TGTGCCATCAGTCCGACCGCCTACGAGCAGTACTTC. Translated, it gives CAISPTAYEQYF.

This chain links TRBV4-1 with TRBJ2-1; possible D gene TRBD2, 5 bases. This CDR3 has 13 amino acids. Germline loops: CDR1 MGHRA, CDR2 YSYEKL. V lost 3 bases, J lost 12 bases, and 15 bases lay in between. CDR3 protein: CASSHLERVGQFF. The CDR3 DNA reads as TGCGCCAGCAGCCACCTTGAGAGGGTGGGGCAGTTCTTC.

V gene TRBV6-1 combines with J gene TRBJ1-3; D remains unclear. CDR3 length equals 12 residues. Per germline, CDR1 MNHNS and CDR2 SASEGT. V dropped 2 bases and J dropped 9 bases, with 8 bases sitting between them. CDR3 region: CASSEYGSTIYF. The CDR3 DNA follows: TGTGCCAGCAGTGAATATGGCAGCACCATATATTTT.

V and J are TRBV11-2 and TRBJ1-2; TRBD1 aligns across 12 bases. This CDR3 region has 16 residues. Germline V lookup: CDR1 SGHAT, CDR2 FQNNGV. V shed 3 bases and J 4 bases; nucleotides not matched to a gene: 6. CDR3 sequence reads: CASSLAGTGGPYGYTF. CDR3 DNA: TGTGCCAGCAGCTTGGCCGGGACAGGGGGCCCCTATGGCTACACCTTC.

The sample holds many counts of this clone. The chain is built from TRBV11-2 and TRBJ1-6; 9 bases map to TRBD1. The CDR3 sequence is 15 residues long. Trimming at V came to 5 bases and at J to 6 bases, leaving 5 bases not matched to a gene. Germline lookup yields CDR1 SGHAT and CDR2 FQNNGV. The CDR3 protein is CASSIGTGSNSPLHF. The CDR3, as DNA: TGTGCCAGCAGCATCGGGACAGGGAGTAATTCACCCCTCCACTTT.

This clone appeared a few times. CDR3 region: CASSPQGFEQYF. CDR3 nucleotide sequence: TGTGCCAGCAGCCCACAGGGTTTCGAGCAGTACTTC. V usage is TRBV7-9 and J usage is TRBJ2-7, with D maybe TRBD1 (6 bases). The CDR3 runs to 12 residues. Germline V lookup: CDR1 SEHNR, CDR2 FQNEAQ (reference sequence). Trimming pared 5 bases from V and 6 bases from J, leaving 11 bases between.

The chain uses TRBV2 and TRBJ2-1; a possible D gene is TRBD2 (5 bases). V was clipped by 7 bases and J by 11 bases, with 18 bases between them. Germline V lookup: CDR1 SNHLY, CDR2 FYNNEI. There are 13 residues in the CDR3. CDR3 coding DNA: TGTGCCAGCAAAGTGGGAGACTCCCGAAAGCAGTTCTTC. Residues: CASKVGDSRKQFF.

The chain is built from TRBV7-2 and TRBJ2-7, with 7 bases fitting TRBD2. The V gene end was trimmed by 5 bases and the J gene end by 2 bases; junction bases not matched to a gene: 6. Germline-derived CDR1 and CDR2 are SGHTA and FQGNSA. The CDR3 loop spans 14 amino acids. CDR3 sequence: CASSAGLQTYEQYF. For the CDR3, the DNA is TGTGCCAGCAGCGCGGGACTACAAACCTACGAGCAGTACTTC.

The chain couples TRBV9 to TRBJ1-1; possible D gene TRBD1, 5 bases. Trimming removed 3 bases from V and 1 base from J, with 13 bases in between. Germline V gene data show CDR1 as SGDLS and CDR2 as YYNGEE. This CDR3 spans 15 amino acids. Here the CDR3 reads CASSARGMGNTEAFF. In DNA form, the CDR3 reads TGTGCCAGCAGCGCGAGGGGTATGGGGAACACTGAAGCTTTCTTT. Variable domain in full (rest from reference TRBV9 and TRBJ1-1): DSGVTQTPKHLITATGQRVTLRCSPRSGDLSVYWYQQSLDQGLQFLIQYYNGEERAKGNILERFSAQQFPDLHSELNLSSLELGDSALYFCASSARGMGNTEAFFGQGTRLTVV.

The V call is TRBV4-1, the J call TRBJ2-7; TRBD1 aligns across 8 bases. CDR1 and CDR2 (germline): MGHRA, YSYEKL. J lost 3 bases, V lost 0 bases, and 1 base had no gene match. This CDR3 spans 14 amino acids. The CDR3 spells CASSQDDRGYEQYF. The CDR3 bases are TGCGCCAGCAGCCAAGATGACAGGGGCTACGAGCAGTACTTC.

This clone was recorded only once. This rearrangement joins TRBV5-8 to TRBJ1-3, with TRBD1 as a possible D gene (6 bases). CDR3 length equals 14 residues. CDR1 is SGHTS and CDR2 is YDEGEE in the germline V gene. Trimming stripped 5 bases from V and 4 bases from J, with 13 bases between. Written as DNA, the CDR3 is TGTGCCAGCAGTTTACAGGGATCCGGAAACACCATATATTTT. Amino acids: CASSLQGSGNTIYF.

The V gene is TRBV4-2, the J gene TRBJ1-1; a possible D gene is TRBD1 (6 bases). Germline loops: CDR1 LGHNA, CDR2 YNFKEQ. V gave up 0 bases and J gave up 4 bases, with 15 bases separating them. The CDR3 sequence is 16 residues long. The CDR3 region has the DNA TGTGCCAGCAGCCAAGATGGAGGGGGGAGTATCACTGAAGCTTTCTTT. Translated: CASSQDGGGSITEAFF.